Following are 22 T cell receptor beta chains from one sample sequenced in a study of T-cell memory formation after mild COVID-19 (dated by TCRdb to about 2021). Libraries came from 5' RACE. Instrument used: Illumina NovaSeq 6000. Using fastp trimming at Q25 and MiXCR clonotype assembly, TCRdb reanalyzed the public sequencing data and kept in-frame beta chains. Each entry merges the rows of one CDR3 protein and shows their most common DNA and genes. This sample lists tens of thousands of distinct CDR3 sequences; 20% to 30% were detected once. The ten largest clones capture around 40% of the sample. Material for sequencing was PBMCs or a T cell subset sorted from them (not recorded which). The receptors stem from a man between 18 and 35 years old who had mild COVID-19 (a few samples of this study predate the infection). The sample titles of this study are shuffled in the database, so cell type and time point are left out; the donor was told from shared clones.

The rearrangement links TRBV4-1 to TRBJ2-5; TRBD2 agrees at 10 bases. Germline CDR1 is MGHRA and CDR2 is YSYEKL. Losses at the gene ends were 4 bases for V and 3 bases for J; bases not matched to a gene: 2. This CDR3 spans 14 amino acids. CDR3 nucleotides: TGCGCCAGCAGCCTTCTAGCGGGGGAAGAGACCCAGTACTTC. The encoded protein is CASSLLAGEETQYF.

The rearrangement uses TRBV28 and TRBJ1-4; tentative D call: TRBD1 (5 bases). Germline V gene lookup returns CDR1 MDHEN and CDR2 SYDVKM. The germline V and J ends were trimmed by 8 bases and 12 bases, with 13 bases remaining between them. This CDR3 spans 11 amino acids. The CDR3 reads CASRRGPELFF. CDR3 nucleotides: TGTGCCAGCCGTAGGGGCCCGGAACTGTTTTTT. Together with reference TRBV28 and TRBJ1-4, the CDR3 gives the full variable domain: DVKVTQSSRYLVKRTGEKVFLECVQDMDHENMFWYRQDPGLGLRLIYFSYDVKMKEKGDIPEGYSVSREKKERFSLILESASTNQTSMYLCASRRGPELFFGSGTQLSVL.

The CDR3 DNA sequence: TGCGCCAGCAGTGATTACCTAGCGTTGGATGAGCAGTTCTTC. Its protein product is CASSDYLALDEQFF. This rearrangement joins TRBV10-2 to TRBJ2-1; a weak D match, TRBD2 (6 bases). The germline CDR1 and CDR2 sequences are WSHSY and SAAADI. CDR3 length: 14 residues. Deletions cut 3 bases from V and 8 bases from J, with 14 bases between.

CDR3 coding DNA: TGTGCCAGCAGTTCCCGCCCCCCGACATCGTCCTACGAGCAGTACTTC. Translation: CASSSRPPTSSYEQYF. V gene TRBV28 combines with J gene TRBJ2-7; D gene ambiguous. From germline, CDR1 is MDHEN and CDR2 SYDVKM. The CDR3 spans 16 residues. With 4 bases removed from V and 1 base from J, the gap between germline ends came to 17 bases.

The chain combines TRBV7-8 with TRBJ1-5; no firm D call. V was pared by 4 bases and J by 1 base, with 11 bases between. From germline, CDR1 is SGHVS and CDR2 FQNEAQ. This CDR3 contains 15 residues. The CDR3 region is CASSSDGFSNQPQHF. The CDR3 nucleotides read TGTGCCAGCAGCTCCGACGGTTTCAGCAATCAGCCCCAGCATTTT.

This chain connects TRBV5-5 to TRBJ2-1; TRBD1 agrees at 7 bases. V dropped 2 bases and J dropped 6; count of bases not matched to a gene: 11. Germline V CDR1 and CDR2: SGHKS, YYEKEE (reference sequence). The CDR3 runs to 16 residues. CDR3 coding DNA: TGTGCCAGCAGCTTCTCCGGACAGGCGAAGGGCAATGAGCAGTTCTTC. The encoded protein is CASSFSGQAKGNEQFF.

This clonotype was counted between two and nine times. The rearrangement uses TRBV3-1 and TRBJ2-7; 8 nucleotides align to TRBD1. Germline V CDR1 and CDR2: LGHDT, YNNKEL (reference sequence). CDR3 size: 15 residues. V was clipped by 1 base and J by 3 bases; unmatched bases: 5. The CDR3 DNA reads as TGTGCCAGCAGCCAAGGGACGACAGGGGTCTACGAGCAGTACGTC. Encoded protein: CASSQGTTGVYEQYV.

The chain has TRBV7-9 and TRBJ1-2; D is undetermined. Trimming cost V 3 bases and J 2 bases, with 10 bases left between them. Germline CDR1 is SEHNR and CDR2 is FQNEAQ (reference sequence). This CDR3 is 14 amino acids long. The CDR3: CASSLGSSNYGYTF. The CDR3 DNA reads TGTGCCAGCAGCTTGGGCAGTTCCAACTATGGCTACACCTTC.

This clonotype has ten or more counts. The genes are TRBV4-2 and TRBJ2-7, with 9 bases that match TRBD1. CDR1 and CDR2 (germline): LGHNA, YNFKEQ. The ends lost 1 base at V and 3 bases at J; junction bases unmatched: 4. The CDR3 covers 15 residues. As DNA, the CDR3 is TGTGCCAGCAGCCAAGCCGGGACAGGGCTCTACGAGCAGTACTTC. Protein: CASSQAGTGLYEQYF.

The V and J genes are TRBV12-3 or TRBV12-4 and TRBJ2-1; TRBD1 matches 7 bases. The junction had 11 bases not matched to a gene; V was cut back by 3 bases and J by 6 bases. The CDR3 sequence is 16 residues long. This CDR3 reads CASSFLDRVASNEQFF. The DNA for the CDR3 is TGTGCCAGCAGTTTTTTAGACAGGGTGGCATCCAATGAGCAGTTCTTC.

This clonotype was counted only a few times. This chain links TRBV4-1 with TRBJ2-2; a possible D gene is TRBD1 (6 bases). The V gene lost 0 bases and the J gene lost 0 bases, with 14 bases spanning the gap. Germline V gene lookup returns CDR1 MGHRA and CDR2 YSYEKL. The CDR3 sequence is 18 residues long. The CDR3 loop is CASSQERQGPTNTGELFF. DNA for the CDR3: TGCGCCAGCAGCCAAGAACGGCAGGGGCCGACGAACACCGGGGAGCTGTTTTTT.

The rearrangement uses TRBV9 and TRBJ1-1, with D perhaps matching TRBD1 (5 bases). Trimming pared 0 bases from V and 3 bases from J, leaving 6 bases between. CDR3 size: 13 residues. CDR1 and CDR2 (germline): SGDLS, YYNGEE. CDR3 coding DNA: TGTGCCAGCAGCGTAGGAGGGGACACTGAAGCTTTCTTT. Residues: CASSVGGDTEAFF.

The rearrangement joins TRBV12-3 or TRBV12-4 to TRBJ1-2, with 8 positions matching TRBD1. The CDR3 length is 16 residues. V lost 6 bases to trimming and J lost 2 bases; unmatched junction nucleotides: 11. The CDR3 DNA sequence: TGTGCCAGCAGGCCGACGACAGGGGAAGGCAACTATGGCTACACCTTC. This translates into CASRPTTGEGNYGYTF.

This clonotype was observed a handful of times. The chain has TRBV14 and TRBJ2-5; 11 positions match TRBD2. The CDR3 loop spans 15 amino acids. J was trimmed by 5 bases and V by 2 bases; bases with no gene match: 4. Germline V gene data show CDR1 as SGHDN and CDR2 as FVKESK. CDR3: CASSQLAGGFETQYF. CDR3 DNA sequence: TGTGCCAGCAGCCAACTAGCGGGGGGTTTTGAGACCCAGTACTTC.

In its sample, this clonotype was seen a few times. J is TRBJ2-1 and V is TRBV10-1; 7 bases fit TRBD1. This CDR3 contains 16 residues. Germline V CDR1 and CDR2: WNHNN, SYGVQD (reference sequence). After removal of 4 bases from V and 3 bases from J, the junction contained 9 bases not matched to a gene. As DNA, the CDR3 is TGCGCCAGCAGTGGGTCACCGGGACAGAACTACAATGAGCAGTTCTTC. Encoded protein: CASSGSPGQNYNEQFF.

The chain joins TRBV29-1 to TRBJ2-3, with 13 bases aligning to TRBD2. Trimming at V came to 5 bases and at J to 2 bases, leaving 7 bases not matched to a gene. The V gene's germline CDR1 is SQVTM and CDR2 ANQGSEA. This CDR3 has 16 amino acids. The CDR3 here is CSVTGLAGAFTDTQYF. As DNA, the CDR3 is TGCAGCGTTACCGGACTAGCGGGGGCCTTCACAGATACGCAGTATTTT.

The chain combines TRBV20-1 with TRBJ2-7, with D tentatively TRBD2 (6 bases). The germline V gene encodes CDR1 DFQATT and CDR2 SNEGSKA (reference sequence). This CDR3 is 14 amino acids long. V lost 3 bases and J lost 6, with 18 bases in between. The CDR3 bases are TGCAGTGCTAGTTTTGGGGGAGGTCAGGGCGAGCAGTACTTC. Amino acids: CSASFGGGQGEQYF.

This clonotype was seen many times. In DNA, the CDR3 is TGTGCCAGCAGTGCGATTGGGGGCACAGATACGCAGTATTTT. This codes for CASSAIGGTDTQYF. V usage is TRBV6-4 and J usage is TRBJ2-3; D remains ambiguous. The ends were cut back, 4 bases at V and 1 base at J, with 9 bases in the middle. The CDR3 has 14 amino acids. Germline loops: CDR1 MRHNA, CDR2 SNTAGT.

The genes are TRBV4-3 and TRBJ2-1; 8 bases match TRBD2. The germline gives CDR1 LGHNA, CDR2 YSLEER. Trimming at V came to 5 bases and at J to 9 bases, leaving 6 bases not matched to a gene. The CDR3 has 13 residues. The CDR3 loop reads CASSSGGMLEQFF. The CDR3 bases are TGCGCCAGCAGCTCGGGGGGGATGCTTGAGCAGTTCTTC.

This clonotype was detected many times. The chain uses TRBV5-1 and TRBJ2-7, with unresolved D. Trimming pared 0 bases from V and 3 bases from J, leaving 7 bases between. This CDR3 spans 13 amino acids. The V gene's germline CDR1 is SGHRS and CDR2 YFSETQ. The CDR3 nucleotides read TGCGCCAGCAGCTTGGCTCCAGGCTACGAGCAGTACGTC. Amino acids: CASSLAPGYEQYV.

CDR3 DNA: TGTGCCAGCCAGAGGGGGCCCACGGGGGAGCTGTTTTTT. Residues: CASQRGPTGELFF. This rearrangement joins TRBV12-3 or TRBV12-4 to TRBJ2-2; 7 bases map to TRBD1. V lost 8 bases to trimming and J lost 8 bases; unmatched junction nucleotides: 8. The CDR3 is 13 amino acids.

The chain recombines TRBV9 with TRBJ2-3, with 11 bases lining up with TRBD2. Germline CDR1 is SGDLS and CDR2 is YYNGEE. V was clipped by 1 base and J by 3 bases; unmatched bases: 4. The CDR3 consists of 16 residues. As DNA, the CDR3 is TGTGCCAGCAGCGTACCCACTAGCGGGGGAACAGATACGCAGTATTTT. Translating gives CASSVPTSGGTDTQYF.